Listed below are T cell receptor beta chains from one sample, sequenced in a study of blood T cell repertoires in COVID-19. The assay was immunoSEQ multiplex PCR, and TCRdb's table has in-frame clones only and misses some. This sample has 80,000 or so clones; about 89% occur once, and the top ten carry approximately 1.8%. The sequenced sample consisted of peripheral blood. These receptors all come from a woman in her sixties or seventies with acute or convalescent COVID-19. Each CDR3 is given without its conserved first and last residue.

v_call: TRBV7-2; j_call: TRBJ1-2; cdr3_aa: ASSLTTGAKDGYT
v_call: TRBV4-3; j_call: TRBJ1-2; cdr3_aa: ASSQGTANNYGYT
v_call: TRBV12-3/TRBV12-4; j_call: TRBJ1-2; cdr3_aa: ASCGGASGYT
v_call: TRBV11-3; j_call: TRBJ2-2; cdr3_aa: ASSLVGGSGDTGELF
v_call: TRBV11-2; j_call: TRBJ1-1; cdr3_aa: ASSLVQGGTEAF
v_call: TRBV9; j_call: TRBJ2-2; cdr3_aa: ASSLRTGTSGPTGELF
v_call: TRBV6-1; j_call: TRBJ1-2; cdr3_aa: ASSDWAGAGDGYT
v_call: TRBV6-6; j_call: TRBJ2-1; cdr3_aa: ASSYGYRGVVNEQF
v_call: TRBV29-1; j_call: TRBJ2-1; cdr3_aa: SVMDRDDSYNEQF
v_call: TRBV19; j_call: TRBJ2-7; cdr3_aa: ASGLAVGDGEQY
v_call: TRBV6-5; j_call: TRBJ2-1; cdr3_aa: ASSTRDRIGTEQF
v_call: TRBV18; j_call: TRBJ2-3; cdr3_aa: ASSPGEVGTDTQY
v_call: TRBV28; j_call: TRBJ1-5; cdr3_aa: ASISPAGLSNQPQH
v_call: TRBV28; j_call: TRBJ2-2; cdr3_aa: ASSLRRANTGELF
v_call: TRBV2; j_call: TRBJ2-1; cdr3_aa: ASSYTPGTGEYNEQF
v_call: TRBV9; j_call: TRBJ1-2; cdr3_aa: ASSGGRGYT
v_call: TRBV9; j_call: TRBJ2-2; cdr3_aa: ASSARQGARGELF
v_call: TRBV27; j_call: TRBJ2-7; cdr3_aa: ASRPGQTTYEQY
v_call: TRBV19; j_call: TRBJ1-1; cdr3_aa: ASSIPWTGMNTEAF
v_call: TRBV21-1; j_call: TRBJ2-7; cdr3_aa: ASGTGDTDTSYEQY
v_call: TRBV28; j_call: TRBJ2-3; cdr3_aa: ASSIGTSGTDTQY
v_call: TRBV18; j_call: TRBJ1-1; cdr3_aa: ASSPRGGDTEAF
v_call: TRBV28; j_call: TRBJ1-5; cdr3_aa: ASRSYQVVAGHGNQPQH
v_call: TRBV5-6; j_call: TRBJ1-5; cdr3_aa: ASSDSGGNQPQH
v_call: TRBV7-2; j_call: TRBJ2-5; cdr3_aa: ASSRGDRETQY
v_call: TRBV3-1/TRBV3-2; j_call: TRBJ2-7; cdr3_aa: ASSQAGLAVVYEQY
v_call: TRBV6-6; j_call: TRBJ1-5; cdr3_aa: ASSNRGNQPQH
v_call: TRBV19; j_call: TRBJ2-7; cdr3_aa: ASSPTGMGYEQY
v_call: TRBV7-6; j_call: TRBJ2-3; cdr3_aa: ASSLGGLAGVKTTDTQY
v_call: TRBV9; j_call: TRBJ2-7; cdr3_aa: ASTPGLLSSYEQY
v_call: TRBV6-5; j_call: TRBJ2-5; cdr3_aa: ASSYSQGGKETQY
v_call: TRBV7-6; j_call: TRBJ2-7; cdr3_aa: ASSASGARVYEQY
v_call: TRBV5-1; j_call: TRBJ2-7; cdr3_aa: ASSFRGVLDEQY
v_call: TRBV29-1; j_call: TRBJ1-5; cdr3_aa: SVGDFNQPQH
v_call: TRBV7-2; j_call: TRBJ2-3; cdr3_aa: ASSLLRGRGGSTQY
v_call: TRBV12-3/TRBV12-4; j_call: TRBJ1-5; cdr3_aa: ASSLGLKQPQH
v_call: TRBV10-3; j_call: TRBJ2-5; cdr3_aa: AISESTSGAETQY
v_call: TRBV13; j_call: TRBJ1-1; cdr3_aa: ASSSTGGWTEAF
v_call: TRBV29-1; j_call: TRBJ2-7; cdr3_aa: SVGLANFDEQY
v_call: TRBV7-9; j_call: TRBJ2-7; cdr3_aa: ASSSWTSGRVYEQY
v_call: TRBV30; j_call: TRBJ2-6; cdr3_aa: AWSHKILFGGRSGANVLT
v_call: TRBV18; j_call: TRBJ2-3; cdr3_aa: ASSLRTDTSTDTQY
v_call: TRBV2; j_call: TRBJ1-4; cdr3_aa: ASRSAATNEKLF
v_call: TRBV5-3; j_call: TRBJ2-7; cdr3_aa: ARSLGTSGDYEQY
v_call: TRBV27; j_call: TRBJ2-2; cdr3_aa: ASSLRGRENTGELF
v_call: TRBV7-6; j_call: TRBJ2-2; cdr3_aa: ASSLSVFLSDGELF
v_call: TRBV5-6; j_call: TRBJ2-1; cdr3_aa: ASSWSQGFEQF
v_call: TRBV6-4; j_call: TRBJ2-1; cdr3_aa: ASREQEYSSEQF
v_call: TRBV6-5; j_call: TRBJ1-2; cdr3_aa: ASRIKTKGGGYT
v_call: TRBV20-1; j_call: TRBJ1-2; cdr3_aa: SATNRGRRT
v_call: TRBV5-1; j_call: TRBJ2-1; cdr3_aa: ASSLISGPYNEQF
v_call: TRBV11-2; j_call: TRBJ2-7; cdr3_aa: ASSWRPGQVAYEQY
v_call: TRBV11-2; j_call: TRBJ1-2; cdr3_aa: ASSFRGANGYT
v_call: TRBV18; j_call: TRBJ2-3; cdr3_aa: ASSPTTGATDTQY
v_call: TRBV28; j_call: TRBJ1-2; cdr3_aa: ASSLDSGWVDYGYT
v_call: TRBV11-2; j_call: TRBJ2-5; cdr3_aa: ASSLFGEGAETQY
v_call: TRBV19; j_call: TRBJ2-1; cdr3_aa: ASTPLIRWRGNNEQF
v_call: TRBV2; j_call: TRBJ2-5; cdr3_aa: ASSESPGQEETQY
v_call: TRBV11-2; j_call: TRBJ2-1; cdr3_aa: ASRGQGTQF
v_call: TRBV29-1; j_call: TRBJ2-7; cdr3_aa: SVAYRVRWGEQY